The 28 T cell receptor beta chains in this list originate from one sample, sequenced in a study of CD8 T cells in Susac syndrome. Reverse transcription of roughly 0.5 to 1 ug RNA was carried out with random hexamers. TCRdb re-analysed the immunoSEQ multiplex PCR reads in MiXCR, keeping a single row per CDR3 protein. The sample carries about 210,000 distinct CDR3 sequences, roughly 93% recorded once. Sequences were obtained from CD4+ T cells from PBMCs. These receptors all come from a human donor with Susac syndrome.

The chain employs TRBV5-1 and TRBJ2-5; 10 nucleotides match TRBD1. Unmatched junction bases numbered 10, after V lost 7 bases and J lost 4 bases. This CDR3 contains 15 residues. Germline values: CDR1 SGHRS, CDR2 YFSETQ. The CDR3 sequence is CASWGDRGRGETQYF. Written as DNA, the CDR3 is TGCGCCAGCTGGGGGGACAGGGGCAGAGGAGAGACCCAGTACTTC.

This chain connects TRBV12-3 or TRBV12-4 to TRBJ2-1, with TRBD2 as a possible D gene (5 bases). The CDR3 contains 14 residues. V gave up 2 bases and J gave up 8 bases, with 13 bases separating them. The CDR3 DNA sequence: TGTGCCAGCAGTTTACGGGAACAAAGGCATGAGCAGTTCTTC. This gives the protein CASSLREQRHEQFF.

This sequence joins TRBV5-1 and TRBJ1-1; 7 bases match TRBD1. The CDR3 has 15 residues. V lost 4 bases, J lost 3 bases, and 9 bases stayed unmatched. CDR1 SGHRS and CDR2 YFSETQ come from the germline V gene. The CDR3 DNA follows: TGCGCCAGCAGCCCCGGACCTGACAGGGACACTGAAGCTTTCTTT. Amino acid sequence: CASSPGPDRDTEAFF.

V gene TRBV6-2 or TRBV6-3 combines with J gene TRBJ2-6; no clear D gene. The CDR3 is made up of 17 amino acids. Germline V lookup: CDR1 MNHEY, CDR2 SVGEGT. Trimming stripped 0 bases from V and 0 bases from J, with 9 bases between. CDR3 sequence reads: CASSYSTSSSGANVLTF. The CDR3 region has the DNA TGTGCCAGCAGTTACTCTACTTCCTCCTCTGGGGCCAACGTCCTGACTTTC.

V gene TRBV20-1 combines with J gene TRBJ1-1; weak D call: TRBD1 (6 bases). V was clipped by 5 bases and J by 2 bases, with 12 bases between them. The CDR3 extends over 13 amino acids. Germline V gene lookup returns CDR1 DFQATT and CDR2 SNEGSKA (reference sequence). The CDR3 sequence is CSARYRANTEAFF. The CDR3 nucleotides read TGCAGTGCTCGCTACAGGGCTAACACTGAAGCTTTCTTT.

This sequence joins TRBV28 and TRBJ1-2; a weak D match, TRBD1 (6 bases). This CDR3 has 15 residues. Per the germline V gene, CDR1 is MDHEN and CDR2 is SYDVKM. Deletions cut 6 bases from V and 2 bases from J, with 16 bases between. CDR3 loop: CASRSTGSLNYGYTF. In DNA, the CDR3 is TGTGCCAGCAGGTCTACAGGGTCCCTAAACTATGGCTACACCTTC.

V is TRBV28 and J is TRBJ1-5, with 8 bases fitting TRBD1. V trimming: 3 bases; J trimming: 7 bases; junction bases outside the gene matches: 2. Germline V gene data show CDR1 as MDHEN and CDR2 as SYDVKM. The CDR3 is 13 residues long. The CDR3 loop reads CASSLDRDQPQHF. CDR3 nucleotides: TGTGCCAGCAGTTTGGACAGGGACCAGCCCCAGCATTTT.

This sequence joins TRBV7-2 and TRBJ2-1; D gene ambiguous. CDR1 and CDR2 (germline): SGHTA, FQGNSA. CDR3 length: 13 amino acids. V shed 2 bases and J shed 5 bases, with 7 bases lying between them. In nucleotides, the CDR3 is TGTGCCAGCAGCTTATTAAAGGACAATGAGCAGTTCTTC. This codes for CASSLLKDNEQFF.

The chain joins TRBV29-1 to TRBJ2-4; D may be TRBD1 or TRBD2 (5 bases each). Trimming took off 7 bases at V and 6 bases at J, with 10 bases between the two ends. Germline V gene data show CDR1 as SQVTM and CDR2 as ANQGSEA. The CDR3 totals 11 residues. CDR3 protein: CSADGGNIQYF. The CDR3 DNA sequence: TGCAGCGCCGATGGGGGAAACATTCAGTACTTC.

Only one count was recorded for this clonotype. The chain uses TRBV14 and TRBJ1-1; D might be TRBD1 (5 bases). CDR3 length equals 15 residues. Trimming pared 3 bases from V and 3 bases from J, leaving 14 bases between. The V gene's germline CDR1 is SGHDN and CDR2 FVKESK. The CDR3 DNA follows: TGTGCCAGCAGCCAGAGGACGGGGGGGGACACTGAAGCTTTCTTT. This encodes CASSQRTGGDTEAFF.

This chain joins TRBV20-1 and TRBJ2-7, with TRBD1 matching over 10 bases. The CDR3 length is 14 residues. Germline V CDR1 and CDR2: DFQATT, SNEGSKA (reference sequence). Germline trimming cut 6 bases from V and 5 bases from J; bases unmatched to any gene: 10. The CDR3 loop is CSADMGQGIDEQYF. The CDR3, as DNA: TGCAGTGCCGATATGGGACAGGGGATCGACGAGCAGTACTTC.

CDR3 protein: CASSQGGGGGNTIYF. The CDR3 DNA reads TGCGCCAGCAGCCAAGGAGGAGGAGGAGGAAACACCATATATTTT. This chain joins TRBV4-1 and TRBJ1-3; D unclear. CDR3 length: 15 amino acids. V gave up 1 base and J gave up 4 bases, with 11 bases separating them. CDR1 MGHRA and CDR2 YSYEKL come from the germline V gene.

The chain is built from TRBV4-1 and TRBJ2-1; D is perhaps TRBD2 (6 bases). Trimming stripped 3 bases from V and 3 bases from J, with 21 bases between. CDR1 is MGHRA, CDR2 YSYEKL, per germline. The length of the CDR3 is 18 residues. CDR3 DNA sequence: TGCGCCAGCAGCCACACACCGGAGTGGCGGGACTTCTACAATGAGCAGTTCTTC. Translated: CASSHTPEWRDFYNEQFF.

The J gene is TRBJ2-7, the V gene TRBV4-3; 7 bases map to TRBD1. The CDR3 has 16 amino acids. Germline loops: CDR1 LGHNA, CDR2 YSLEER. With 0 bases clipped from V and 2 bases from J, the junction kept 7 bases outside the gene matches. CDR3 coding DNA: TGCGCCAGCAGCCAAGAAGGGGGCCCTGGCGCCTACGAGCAGTACTTC. This gives the protein CASSQEGGPGAYEQYF.

The V call is TRBV19, the J call TRBJ1-2, with D unclear. Looked up from germline, CDR1 is LNHDA and CDR2 is SQIVND (reference sequence). The V gene lost 3 bases and the J gene lost 0 bases, with 8 bases spanning the gap. The CDR3 sequence is 14 residues long. CDR3 sequence: CASSIARTNYGYTF. Here the CDR3 DNA reads TGTGCCAGTAGTATCGCCAGGACTAACTATGGCTACACCTTC.

This chain joins TRBV5-1 and TRBJ1-2, with D tentatively TRBD1 (6 bases). CDR1 and CDR2 (germline): SGHRS, YFSETQ. V was trimmed by 0 bases and J by 5 bases, leaving 17 bases between them. The CDR3 contains 16 residues. This chain's CDR3 is CASSLEPGASPYGYTF. The CDR3 DNA reads TGCGCCAGCAGCTTGGAGCCAGGGGCGTCCCCATATGGCTACACCTTC.

The chain joins TRBV3-1 to TRBJ1-2; D not resolved. The CDR3 has 12 amino acids. The V and J ends lost 1 base and 14 bases respectively, with 14 bases between them. CDR1 and CDR2 (germline): LGHDT, YNNKEL (reference sequence). The CDR3 DNA reads as TGTGCCAGCAGCCAAGGCCCGGTGGGGTCAACCTTC. It is translated as CASSQGPVGSTF.

The gene calls are TRBV28 and TRBJ2-7, with a tentative D call TRBD2 (5 bases). This CDR3 is 12 amino acids long. The germline CDR1 and CDR2 sequences are MDHEN and SYDVKM. V lost 7 bases, J lost 3 bases, and 10 bases lay in between. The CDR3 DNA reads as TGTGCCAGCAACTCCGGACTCTACGAGCAGTACTTC. The encoded protein is CASNSGLYEQYF. The variable domain in full, with the rest retrieved from reference TRBV28 and TRBJ2-7, is DVKVTQSSRYLVKRTGEKVFLECVQDMDHENMFWYRQDPGLGLRLIYFSYDVKMKEKGDIPEGYSVSREKKERFSLILESASTNQTSMYLCASNSGLYEQYFGPGTRLTVT.

This clonotype was seen a handful of times. V gene TRBV6-5 combines with J gene TRBJ1-1; TRBD1 is a possible D gene (6 bases). The germline V gene has CDR1 MNHEY and CDR2 SVGAGI. Trimming stripped 6 bases from V and 1 base from J, with 12 bases between. The length of the CDR3 is 14 residues. This chain's CDR3 is CASSLLRGNTEAFF. CDR3 in DNA: TGTGCCAGCAGCCTTCTCAGGGGGAACACTGAAGCTTTCTTT.

The table lists this clonotype with a count of one. This chain links TRBV5-1 with TRBJ1-4, with TRBD1 identical over 8 bases. Losses at the gene ends were 4 bases for V and 4 bases for J; bases not matched to a gene: 3. The V gene's germline CDR1 is SGHRS and CDR2 YFSETQ. This CDR3 comprises 14 residues. CDR3 nucleotides: TGCGCCAGCAGCGTGGGACAGGTTAATGAAAAACTGTTTTTT. It specifies CASSVGQVNEKLFF.

The chain has TRBV4-3 and TRBJ1-5; D call uncertain. Trimming pared 3 bases from V and 10 bases from J, leaving 13 bases between. Germline-derived CDR1 and CDR2 are LGHNA and YSLEER. The CDR3 covers 13 residues. The DNA of the CDR3 is TGCGCCAGCAGCCAGGGATCTGAGGGCCCCCAGCATTTT. Translated, it gives CASSQGSEGPQHF.

The V call is TRBV21-1, the J call TRBJ2-5; whether TRBD2, the table's D call, matches the DNA was not checked. TRBV21-1 constitutes a pseudogene. The CDR3 covers 14 residues. The CDR3 spells CASSAEDRFQAQYF. In DNA, the CDR3 is TGTGCCAGCAGCGCGGAGGACCGCTTTCAGGCCCAGTACTTC.

The genes are TRBV2 and TRBJ2-7; weak D call: TRBD2 (5 bases). V dropped 6 bases and J dropped 3 bases, with 27 bases sitting between them. The CDR3 has 18 residues. The germline gives CDR1 SNHLY, CDR2 FYNNEI. CDR3: CASRERTPGRRRDYEQYF. DNA for the CDR3: TGTGCCAGCAGAGAACGGACTCCCGGACGGAGAAGGGACTACGAGCAGTACTTC.

This chain joins TRBV6-6 and TRBJ2-7; no firm D call. From germline, CDR1 is MNHNY and CDR2 SVGAGI (reference sequence). This CDR3 is 12 amino acids long. The V gene lost 6 bases and the J gene lost 6 bases, with 12 bases spanning the gap. CDR3 loop: CASSPTQGEQYF. DNA of the CDR3: TGTGCCAGCAGCCCTACACAAGGCGAGCAGTACTTC.

The V call is TRBV3-1, the J call TRBJ2-7, with 7 bases fitting TRBD1. The CDR3 covers 13 residues. Germline V gene sequence: CDR1 LGHDT, CDR2 YNNKEL (reference sequence). Trimming took 0 bases from V and 6 from J; bases not matched to a gene: 2. The CDR3 reads CASSQDEGAEQYF. The CDR3 DNA follows: TGTGCCAGCAGCCAAGATGAGGGGGCCGAGCAGTACTTC.

The chain has TRBV5-1 and TRBJ2-3, with TRBD2 matching over 10 bases. The CDR3 consists of 16 residues. J gave up 2 bases and V 3 bases, and 6 bases lay outside the gene matches. Germline CDR1 SGHRS, CDR2 YFSETQ. This chain's CDR3 is CASSSRLAGVTDTQYF. CDR3 sequence (DNA): TGCGCCAGCAGCTCTCGACTAGCGGGCGTCACAGATACGCAGTATTTT.

This chain joins TRBV7-9 and TRBJ1-6, with D possibly matching TRBD1 (6 bases). From germline, CDR1 is SEHNR and CDR2 FQNEAQ (reference sequence). The CDR3 consists of 15 residues. The V end lost 1 base, the J end lost 5 bases, and 9 bases lay between the germline ends. The CDR3 DNA reads TGTGCCAGCAGCTTAGGGGGACAAGATAATTCACCCCTCCACTTT. It yields the protein CASSLGGQDNSPLHF. Combining the CDR3 with reference TRBV7-9 and TRBJ1-6 gives the whole variable domain DTGVSQNPRHKITKRGQNVTFRCDPISEHNRLYWYRQTLGQGPEFLTYFQNEAQLEKSRLLSDRFSAERPKGSFSTLEIQRTEQGDSAMYLCASSLGGQDNSPLHFGNGTRLTVT.

The rearrangement uses TRBV19 and TRBJ2-1, with TRBD2 matching 16 bases. Germline values: CDR1 LNHDA, CDR2 SQIVND (reference sequence). V was clipped by 5 bases and J by 14 bases; unmatched bases: 3. This CDR3 has 13 amino acids. The CDR3: CASSSGTSGREFF. Written as DNA, the CDR3 is TGTGCCAGTAGTTCCGGGACTAGCGGGAGGGAGTTCTTC.